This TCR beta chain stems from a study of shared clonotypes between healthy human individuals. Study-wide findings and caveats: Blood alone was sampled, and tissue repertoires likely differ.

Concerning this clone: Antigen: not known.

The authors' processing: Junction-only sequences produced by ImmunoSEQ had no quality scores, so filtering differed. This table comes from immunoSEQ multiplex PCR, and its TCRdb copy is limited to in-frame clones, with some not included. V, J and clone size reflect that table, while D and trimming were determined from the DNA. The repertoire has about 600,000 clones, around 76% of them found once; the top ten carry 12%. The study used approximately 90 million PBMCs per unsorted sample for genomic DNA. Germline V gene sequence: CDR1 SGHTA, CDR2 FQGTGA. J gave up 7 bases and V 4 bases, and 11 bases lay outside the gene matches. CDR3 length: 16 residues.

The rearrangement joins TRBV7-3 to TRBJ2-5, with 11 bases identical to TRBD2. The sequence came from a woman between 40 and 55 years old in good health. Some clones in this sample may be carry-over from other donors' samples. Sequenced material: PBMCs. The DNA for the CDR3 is TGTGCCAGCAGCTCCCAGGGACTAGCGGAGGGGGGGACCCAGTACTTC. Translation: CASSSQGLAEGGTQYF.